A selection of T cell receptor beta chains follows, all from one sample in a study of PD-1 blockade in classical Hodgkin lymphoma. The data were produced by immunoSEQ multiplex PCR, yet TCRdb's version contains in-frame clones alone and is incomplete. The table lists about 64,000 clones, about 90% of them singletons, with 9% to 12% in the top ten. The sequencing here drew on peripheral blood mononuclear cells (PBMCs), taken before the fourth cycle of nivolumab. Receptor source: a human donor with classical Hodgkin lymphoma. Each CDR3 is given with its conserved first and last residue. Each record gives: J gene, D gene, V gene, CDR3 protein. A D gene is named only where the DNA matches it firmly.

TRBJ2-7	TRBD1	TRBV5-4	CASSLRGGRVYEQYF
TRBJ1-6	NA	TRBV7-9	CASSNEGNSPLHF
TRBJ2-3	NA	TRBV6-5	CASSYSNTQYF
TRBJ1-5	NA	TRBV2	CASRPGREPSNQPQHF
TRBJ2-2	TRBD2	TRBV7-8	CASRVGLVPAGELFF
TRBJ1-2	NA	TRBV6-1	CASSGGGFDYTF
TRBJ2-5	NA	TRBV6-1	CASGTLPQETQYF
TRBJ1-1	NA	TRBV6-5	CASSFGQNEAFF
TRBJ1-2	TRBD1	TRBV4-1	CASSHPDRAVSYGYTF
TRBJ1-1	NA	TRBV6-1	CASSGWTGLGAEAFF
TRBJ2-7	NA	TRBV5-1	CASSQGTPYEQYF
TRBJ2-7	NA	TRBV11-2	CASSLVGRGHVGEQYF
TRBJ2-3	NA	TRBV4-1	CASSQREQGGDTQYF
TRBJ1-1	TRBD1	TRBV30	CAWKFYGQGVSNTEAFF
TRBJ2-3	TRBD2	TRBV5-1	CASITEPGLAGGKDTQYF
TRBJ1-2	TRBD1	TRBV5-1	CASSLDRGPYGYTF
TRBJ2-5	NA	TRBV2	CASSGVAFFQETQYF
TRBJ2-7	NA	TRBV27	CASSLSYRVGDEQYF
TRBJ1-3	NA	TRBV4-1	CASSHPGGAGNTIYF
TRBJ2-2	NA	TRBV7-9	CASSWGARELFF
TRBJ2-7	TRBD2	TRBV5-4	CASSQSGGAGEQYF
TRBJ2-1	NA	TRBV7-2	CASSSFGTPSYNEQFF
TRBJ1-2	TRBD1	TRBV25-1	CASSEGQGVGGYTF
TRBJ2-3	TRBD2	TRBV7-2	CASSPRGDYTDTQYF
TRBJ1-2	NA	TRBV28	CASSRRLPGGYTF
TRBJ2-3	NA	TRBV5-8	CASTEDTQYF
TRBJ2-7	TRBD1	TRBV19	CASRPSINPTGDHEQYF